This T cell receptor beta chain emerged from a study of breast tumors, draining lymph nodes, adjacent tissues. A single record per CDR3 protein comes from TCRdb applying MiXCR to the multiplex PCR reads. The table lists approximately 300,000 distinct CDR3 sequences, under 35% of them singletons. CDR3 size: 16 residues. Trimming removed 4 bases from V and 3 bases from J, with 15 bases in between. Germline loops: CDR1 MRHNA, CDR2 SNTAGT. The lymph nodes were axillary draining lymph nodes from breast cancer patients. This clonotype has at least ten counts. The chain joins TRBV6-4 to TRBJ2-2, with TRBD2 as a possible D gene (6 bases). The source of this sequence is a female donor with breast cancer. Some clones in this sample may be carry-over from other donors' samples. The sample consisted of axillary lymph node tissue. CDR3 bases: TGTGCCAGCAGTGCCCCGCGGGACGGACACACCGGGGAGCTGTTTTTT. Translating it yields CASSAPRDGHTGELFF.